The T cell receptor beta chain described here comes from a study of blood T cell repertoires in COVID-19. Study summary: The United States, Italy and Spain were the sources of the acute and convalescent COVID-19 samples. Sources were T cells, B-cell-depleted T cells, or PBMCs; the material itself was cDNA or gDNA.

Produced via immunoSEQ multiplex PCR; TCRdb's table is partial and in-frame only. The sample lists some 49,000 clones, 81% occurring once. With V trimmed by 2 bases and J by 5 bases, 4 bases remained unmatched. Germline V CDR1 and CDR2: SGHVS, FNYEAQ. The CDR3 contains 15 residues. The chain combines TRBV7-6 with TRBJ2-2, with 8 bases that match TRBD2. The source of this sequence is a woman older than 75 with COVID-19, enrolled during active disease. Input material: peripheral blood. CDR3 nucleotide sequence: TGTGCCAGCAGCTTAATTAGCGGGAATACCGGGGAGCTGTTTTTT. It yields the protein CASSLISGNTGELFF.